The 22 T cell receptor beta chains listed next were all sequenced from one sample in a study of blood T cells in healthy people across ages. Alongside a J-beta primer mix, a sample-barcoded 5' primer served in a second PCR lasting roughly 6 to 12 cycles. One entry per CDR3 protein, called by TCRdb with MiXCR from the 5' RACE reads. The sample shows fewer than 750,000 distinct CDR3 sequences, 40% to 50% of them seen only once. Source material: blood. These receptors originate from a man older than 75 in good health.

This clonotype has just a few counts. This chain links TRBV12-3 or TRBV12-4 with TRBJ2-7; D call uncertain. V dropped 2 bases and J dropped 6 bases, with 8 bases sitting between them. The CDR3 is made up of 12 amino acids. The CDR3 here is CASSLLGFEQYF. In nucleotides, the CDR3 is TGTGCCAGCAGTTTACTAGGGTTCGAGCAGTACTTC.

This clonotype was picked up a small number of times. The chain carries TRBV20-1 and TRBJ2-3, with TRBD2 matching 7 bases. J was trimmed by 1 base and V by 6 bases; bases with no gene match: 10. Germline CDR1 DFQATT, CDR2 SNEGSKA (reference sequence). This CDR3 region has 15 residues. The CDR3 nucleotides read TGCAGTGCAGAGGGAAGGGAGGGTCGCACAGATACGCAGTATTTT. It is translated as CSAEGREGRTDTQYF.

This clonotype has just a few counts. V is TRBV20-1 and J is TRBJ2-7; 7 bases fit TRBD1. Germline CDR1 reads DFQATT; CDR2 reads SNEGSKA (reference sequence). The junction had 9 bases not matched to a gene; V was cut back by 3 bases and J by 1 base. CDR3 size: 15 residues. The CDR3 here is CSASLPRQGSYEQYF. CDR3 bases: TGCAGTGCTAGCCTCCCCCGACAGGGTTCCTACGAGCAGTACTTC.

The chain employs TRBV12-3 or TRBV12-4 and TRBJ1-5; 7 nucleotides line up with TRBD1. The V segment lost 4 bases and the J segment 5 bases; nucleotides outside the gene matches: 5. This CDR3 has 14 amino acids. CDR3 coding DNA: TGTGCCAGCAGTTCCGGAGGGGGCGATCAGCCCCAGCATTTT. Encoded protein: CASSSGGGDQPQHF.

This chain connects TRBV10-2 to TRBJ2-1; D is unclear. Per germline, CDR1 WSHSY and CDR2 SAAADI. This CDR3 comprises 13 residues. With 4 bases removed from V and 15 bases from J, the gap between germline ends came to 19 bases. The CDR3 region is CASSGRVPPKLFF. Written as DNA, the CDR3 is TGCGCCAGCAGTGGGAGAGTTCCTCCCAAGTTGTTCTTC.

This clonotype was seen only a few times. The CDR3 sequence: CASRPAGTDTQYF. The CDR3 DNA follows: TGTGCCAGCCGCCCGGCAGGCACAGATACGCAGTATTTT. V and J are TRBV6-2 or TRBV6-3 and TRBJ2-3; D is uncertain. Germline CDR1 MNHEY, CDR2 SVGEGT. Trimming shortened V by 8 bases and J by 1 base, and 10 bases separated the two germline ends. The CDR3 spans 13 residues.

The chain is built from TRBV7-9 and TRBJ1-1, with no clear D. V was trimmed by 0 bases and J by 1 base, leaving 9 bases between them. Looked up from germline, CDR1 is SEHNR and CDR2 is FQNEAQ (reference sequence). The CDR3 totals 15 residues. This chain's CDR3 is CASSLAGLGNTEAFF. The CDR3 DNA reads as TGTGCCAGCAGCTTAGCGGGGTTGGGGAACACTGAAGCTTTCTTT.

The J gene is TRBJ2-7, the V gene TRBV27, with D perhaps matching TRBD1 (6 bases). The DNA end lines up better with TRBJ2-5; the J call may be wrong. This CDR3 is 16 amino acids long. Germline assignment: CDR1 MNHEY and CDR2 SMNVEV (reference sequence). The CDR3 nucleotides are TGTGCCAGCAGTCCGACCCTCAGGGGTTTTCGGGAGACCCAGTACTTC. Its protein product is CASSPTLRGFRETQYF.

The chain uses TRBV7-2 and TRBJ1-1; TRBD1 is a possible D gene (6 bases). From germline, CDR1 is SGHTA and CDR2 FQGNSA. V gave up 7 bases and J gave up 4 bases, with 16 bases separating them. The length of the CDR3 is 14 residues. CDR3 DNA sequence: TGTGCCAGCACCCCAGGGGCCTCGAGCACTGAAGCTTTCTTT. It is translated as CASTPGASSTEAFF.

The J gene is TRBJ1-1, the V gene TRBV10-3, with TRBD1 identical over 7 bases. The junction had 1 base not matched to a gene; V was cut back by 7 bases and J by 2 bases. The CDR3 loop spans 12 amino acids. Germline lookup yields CDR1 ENHRY and CDR2 SYGVKD. The CDR3 protein is CAINRGNTEAFF. CDR3 coding DNA: TGTGCCATCAACAGGGGCAACACTGAAGCTTTCTTT.

This chain uses TRBV20-1 with TRBJ2-5; 10 positions agree with TRBD2. Germline CDR1 is DFQATT and CDR2 is SNEGSKA (reference sequence). The CDR3 spans 13 residues. V trimming: 1 base; J trimming: 4 bases; junction bases outside the gene matches: 0. The CDR3 reads CSARGLAGETQYF. DNA of the CDR3: TGCAGTGCTAGAGGACTAGCGGGAGAGACCCAGTACTTC.

This clonotype was detected only a few times. J is TRBJ2-1 and V is TRBV20-1; the D is unclear. This CDR3 has 14 amino acids. Trimming left V 2 bases short and J 7 bases short, with 15 bases between. Germline V gene sequence: CDR1 DFQATT, CDR2 SNEGSKA (reference sequence). The chain's CDR3 is CSARPSFLRNEQFF. CDR3 DNA: TGCAGTGCTAGACCCTCTTTCTTGCGTAATGAGCAGTTCTTC.

The DNA of the CDR3 is TGCGCCAGCAGCTTGGCGTACTCACAGACCAAAGAGACCCAGTACTTC. It codes for CASSLAYSQTKETQYF. V and J are TRBV5-1 and TRBJ2-5; D gene unclear. Trimming took 0 bases from V and 3 from J, leaving 15 bases between them. Germline V gene sequence: CDR1 SGHRS, CDR2 YFSETQ. CDR3 length equals 16 residues.

The chain carries TRBV6-1 and TRBJ1-5, with no clear D. V lost 5 bases and J lost 2, with 13 bases in between. This CDR3 is 15 amino acids long. Germline V gene data show CDR1 as MNHNS and CDR2 as SASEGT. In nucleotides, the CDR3 is TGTGCCAGCAGTTGGGGTGCTCATGGCAATCAGCCCCAGCATTTT. Translation gives CASSWGAHGNQPQHF.

The genes are TRBV5-1 and TRBJ2-7, with 9 bases fitting TRBD2. After removal of 0 bases from V and 0 bases from J, the junction contained 13 bases not matched to a gene. CDR1 SGHRS and CDR2 YFSETQ come from the germline V gene. The CDR3 spans 19 residues. The CDR3 region has the DNA TGCGCCAGCAGCTTGGCCGGTAGCGGGGGTGCCTTTAGCTCCTACGAGCAGTACTTC. Translating gives CASSLAGSGGAFSSYEQYF. The whole variable domain, remainder taken from reference TRBV5-1 and TRBJ2-7, is KAGVTQTPRYLIKTRGQQVTLSCSPISGHRSVSWYQQTPGQGLQFLFEYFSETQRNKGNFPGRFSGRQFSNSRSEMNVSTLELGDSALYLCASSLAGSGGAFSSYEQYFGPGTRLTVT.

Comments on this clonotype: The junction departs from germline at one end; a sequencing error may be responsible. This chain joins TRBV6-6 and TRBJ2-7; the D gene is possibly TRBD2 (5 bases). This CDR3 has 15 amino acids. Germline loops: CDR1 MNHNY, CDR2 SVGAGI (reference sequence). The CDR3 bases are TGTGCCGGCAGTTACCGGGCGGACTCCTACAGTGAGCAGTACTTC. The encoded protein is CAGSYRADSYSEQYF.

The chain links TRBV20-1 to TRBJ1-1; D is undetermined. Trimming removed 0 bases at V and 5 bases at J, with 10 bases between. Germline CDR1 and CDR2: DFQATT and SNEGSKA (reference sequence). CDR3 length: 13 amino acids. The CDR3 region has the DNA TGCAGTGCTAGAGAAGCCAGTCTGACTGAAGCTTTCTTT. It translates to CSAREASLTEAFF.

This clonotype was observed a handful of times. This may be a read error, as it is one base from a much larger clone. This rearrangement joins TRBV6-6 to TRBJ2-5; no definite D call. In germline, CDR1 is MNHNY, CDR2 SVGAGI (reference sequence). The CDR3 extends over 12 amino acids. V was shortened by 6 bases and J by 5 bases, with 10 bases between the two germline ends. DNA for the CDR3: TGTGCCAGCAGGTACCTCGGGGAGACCCAGTACTTC. It codes for CASRYLGETQYF.

The CDR3 reads CASSSDTWASRGETQYF. CDR3 sequence (DNA): TGTGCCAGCAGCTCAGACACGTGGGCTAGCAGGGGAGAGACCCAGTACTTC. The chain combines TRBV11-2 with TRBJ2-5, with D possibly matching TRBD1 (6 bases). The germline V gene encodes CDR1 SGHAT and CDR2 FQNNGV. V lost 4 bases and J lost 4, with 22 bases in between. This CDR3 has 17 amino acids.

This clonotype was detected a few times. This chain joins TRBV5-1 and TRBJ2-1; 8 bases are a match to TRBD1. Looked up from germline, CDR1 is SGHRS and CDR2 is YFSETQ. V lost 5 bases to trimming and J lost 8 bases; unmatched junction nucleotides: 6. CDR3 length equals 13 residues. CDR3 nucleotides: TGCGCCAGCAGGGACAGGGTTGAGGATGAGCAGTTCTTC. This sequence encodes CASRDRVEDEQFF.

Notes on this clonotype: The germline gene is not matched at one end of the junction; a read error may be the cause. The V and J genes are TRBV3-1 and TRBJ2-3, with D perhaps matching TRBD2 (6 bases). This CDR3 is 14 amino acids long. Germline V gives CDR1 LGHDT, CDR2 YNNKEL (reference sequence). The CDR3 reads CANSQSGVTDTQYF. The CDR3 DNA is TGTGCCAACAGCCAGTCGGGGGTCACAGATACGCAGTATTTT.

The gene calls are TRBV5-1 and TRBJ1-2; 10 bases agree with TRBD1. The germline V gene has CDR1 SGHRS and CDR2 YFSETQ. V trimming: 4 bases; J trimming: 3 bases; junction bases outside the gene matches: 6. This CDR3 has 15 residues. CDR3 in amino acids: CASSTGDRGYYGYTF. CDR3 nucleotides: TGCGCCAGCAGCACGGGGGACAGGGGATACTATGGCTACACCTTC.